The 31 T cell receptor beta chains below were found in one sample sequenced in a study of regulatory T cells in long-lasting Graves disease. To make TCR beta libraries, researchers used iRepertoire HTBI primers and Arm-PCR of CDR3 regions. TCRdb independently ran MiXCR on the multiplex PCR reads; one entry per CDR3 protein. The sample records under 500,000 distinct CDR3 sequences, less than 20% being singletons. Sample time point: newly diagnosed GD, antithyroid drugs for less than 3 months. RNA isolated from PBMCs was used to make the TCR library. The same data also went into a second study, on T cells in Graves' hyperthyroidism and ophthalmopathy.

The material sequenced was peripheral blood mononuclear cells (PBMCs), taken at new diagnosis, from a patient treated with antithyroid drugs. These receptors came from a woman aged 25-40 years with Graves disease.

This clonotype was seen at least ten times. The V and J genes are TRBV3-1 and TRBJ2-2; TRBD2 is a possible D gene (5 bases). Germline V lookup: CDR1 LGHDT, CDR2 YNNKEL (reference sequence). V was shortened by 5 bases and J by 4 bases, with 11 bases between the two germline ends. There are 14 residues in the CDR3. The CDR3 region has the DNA TGTGCCAGCAGCTTCGGAGGTGGCACCGGGGAGCTGTTTTTT. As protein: CASSFGGGTGELFF. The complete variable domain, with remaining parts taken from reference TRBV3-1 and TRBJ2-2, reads DTAVSQTPKYLVTQMGNDKSIKCEQNLGHDTMYWYKQDSKKFLKIMFSYNNKELIINETVPNRFSPKSPDKAHLNLHINSLELGDSAVYFCASSFGGGTGELFFGEGSRLTVL.

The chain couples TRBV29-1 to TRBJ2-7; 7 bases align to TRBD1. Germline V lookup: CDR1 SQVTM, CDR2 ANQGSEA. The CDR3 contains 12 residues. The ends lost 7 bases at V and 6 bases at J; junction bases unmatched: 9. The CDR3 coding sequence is TGCAGCGGACACAGGGGCGCCCCCGAGCAGTACTTC. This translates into CSGHRGAPEQYF.

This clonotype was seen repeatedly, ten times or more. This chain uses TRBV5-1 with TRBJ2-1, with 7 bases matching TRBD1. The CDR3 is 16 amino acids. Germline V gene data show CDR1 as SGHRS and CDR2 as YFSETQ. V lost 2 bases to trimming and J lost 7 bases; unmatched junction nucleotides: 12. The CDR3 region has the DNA TGCGCCAGCAGCTTAGGCCTGACGACAGGGTATAATGAGCAGTTCTTC. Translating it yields CASSLGLTTGYNEQFF.

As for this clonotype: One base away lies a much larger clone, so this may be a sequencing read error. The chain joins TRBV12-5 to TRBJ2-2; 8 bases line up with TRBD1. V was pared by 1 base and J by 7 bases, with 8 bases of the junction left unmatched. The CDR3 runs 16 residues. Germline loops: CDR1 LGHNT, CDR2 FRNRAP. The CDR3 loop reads CASGLARAGGIGELFF. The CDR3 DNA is TGTGCTAGTGGTTTGGCCCGGGCAGGGGGCATCGGGGAGCTGTTTTTT.

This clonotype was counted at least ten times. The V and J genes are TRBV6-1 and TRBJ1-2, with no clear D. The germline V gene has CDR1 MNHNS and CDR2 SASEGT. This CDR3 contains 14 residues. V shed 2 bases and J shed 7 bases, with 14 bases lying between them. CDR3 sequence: CASSELRFMTGYTF. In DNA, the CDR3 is TGTGCCAGCAGTGAATTGAGGTTTATGACTGGCTACACCTTC.

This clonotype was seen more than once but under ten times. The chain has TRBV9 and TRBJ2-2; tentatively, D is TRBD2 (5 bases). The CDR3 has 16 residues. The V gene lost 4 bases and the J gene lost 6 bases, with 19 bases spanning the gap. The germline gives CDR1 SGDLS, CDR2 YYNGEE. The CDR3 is CASSSPGVAGAGELFF. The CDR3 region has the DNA TGTGCCAGCAGCTCACCAGGCGTCGCCGGGGCCGGGGAGCTGTTTTTT. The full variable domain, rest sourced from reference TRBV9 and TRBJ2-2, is DSGVTQTPKHLITATGQRVTLRCSPRSGDLSVYWYQQSLDQGLQFLIQYYNGEERAKGNILERFSAQQFPDLHSELNLSSLELGDSALYFCASSSPGVAGAGELFFGEGSRLTVL.

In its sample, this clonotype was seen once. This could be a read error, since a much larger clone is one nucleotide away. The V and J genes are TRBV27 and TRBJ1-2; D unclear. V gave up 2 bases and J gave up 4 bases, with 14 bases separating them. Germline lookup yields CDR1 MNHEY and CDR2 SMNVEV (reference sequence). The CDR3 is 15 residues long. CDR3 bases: TGTGCCAGCAGTTTACTGAGCTCCTACCCCTATGGCTACACCTTC. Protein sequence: CASSLLSSYPYGYTF.

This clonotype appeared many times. CDR3 sequence (DNA): TGTGCCAGCAGCCGAGGAGGAAAAGGCTGGGGCACGGGGTACAATGAGCAGTTCTTC. It yields the protein CASSRGGKGWGTGYNEQFF. The chain joins TRBV11-2 to TRBJ2-1; the D call may be TRBD1 or TRBD2 (5 bases each). Germline assignment: CDR1 SGHAT and CDR2 FQNNGV. Trimming removed 5 bases from V and 4 bases from J, with 27 bases in between. The length of the CDR3 is 19 residues.

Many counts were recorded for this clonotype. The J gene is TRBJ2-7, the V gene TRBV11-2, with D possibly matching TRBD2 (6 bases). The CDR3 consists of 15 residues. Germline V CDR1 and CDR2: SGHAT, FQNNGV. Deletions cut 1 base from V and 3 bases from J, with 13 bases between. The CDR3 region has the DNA TGTGCCAGCAGCTTAGTGGGGGGAGTTCGCTACGAGCAGTACTTC. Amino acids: CASSLVGGVRYEQYF.

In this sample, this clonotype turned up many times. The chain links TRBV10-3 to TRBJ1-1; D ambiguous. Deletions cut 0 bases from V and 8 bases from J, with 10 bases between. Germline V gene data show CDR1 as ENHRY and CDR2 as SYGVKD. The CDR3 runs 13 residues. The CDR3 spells CAISESRAAEAFF. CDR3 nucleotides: TGTGCCATCAGTGAGTCTCGGGCGGCAGAAGCTTTCTTT.

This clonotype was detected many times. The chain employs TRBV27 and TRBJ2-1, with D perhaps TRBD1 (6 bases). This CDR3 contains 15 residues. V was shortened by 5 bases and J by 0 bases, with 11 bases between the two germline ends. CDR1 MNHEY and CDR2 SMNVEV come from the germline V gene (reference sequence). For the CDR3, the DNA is TGTGCCAGCAGTCTATGGACAGACTCCTACAATGAGCAGTTCTTC. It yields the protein CASSLWTDSYNEQFF.

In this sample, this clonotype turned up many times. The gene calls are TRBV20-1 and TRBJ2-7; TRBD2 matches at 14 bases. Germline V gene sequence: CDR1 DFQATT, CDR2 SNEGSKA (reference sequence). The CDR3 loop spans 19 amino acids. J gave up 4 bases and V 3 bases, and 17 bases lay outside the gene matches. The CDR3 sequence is CSAREGLAGVWDDLYEQYF. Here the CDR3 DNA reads TGCAGTGCTAGGGAGGGACTAGCGGGAGTCTGGGATGATTTATACGAGCAGTACTTC.

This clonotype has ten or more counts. The DNA of the CDR3 is TGTGCCAGCAGCCAGCACGGGACGGGGGGACAGACCCAGTACTTC. It codes for CASSQHGTGGQTQYF. The chain couples TRBV7-9 to TRBJ2-5, with 7 bases matching TRBD2. V lost 5 bases, J lost 6 bases, and 12 bases stayed unmatched. The CDR3 contains 15 residues. Germline CDR1 reads SEHNR; CDR2 reads FQNEAQ (reference sequence).

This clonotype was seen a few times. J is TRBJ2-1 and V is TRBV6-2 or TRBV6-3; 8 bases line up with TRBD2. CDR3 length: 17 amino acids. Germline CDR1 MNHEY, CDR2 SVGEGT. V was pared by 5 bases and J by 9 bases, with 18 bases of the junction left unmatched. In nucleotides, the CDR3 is TGTGCCAGCAGTGTCCCCCCCGGGACTAGGGGTTCGGGTGAGCAGTTCTTC. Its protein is CASSVPPGTRGSGEQFF.

The CDR3 reads CASSSQTSENYNEQFF. CDR3 coding DNA: TGTGCCAGCAGTTCCCAGACTAGCGAGAACTACAATGAGCAGTTCTTC. The chain joins TRBV6-5 to TRBJ2-1; TRBD2 matches 8 bases. The germline V gene has CDR1 MNHEY and CDR2 SVGAGI. V lost 4 bases and J lost 3; bases outside the gene matches: 8. The CDR3 is 16 residues long.

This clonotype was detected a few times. The CDR3 bases are TGTGCCAGCAGTCCCCTCGGACCTCTCACAGATACGCAGTATTTT. Protein product: CASSPLGPLTDTQYF. The V gene is TRBV28, the J gene TRBJ2-3; D not certain. Germline V lookup: CDR1 MDHEN, CDR2 SYDVKM. The CDR3 covers 15 residues. Between the trimmed V and J ends, which lost 5 bases and 2 bases, there was a span of 14 bases. Using reference TRBV28 and TRBJ2-3 for the parts outside the CDR3, the full variable domain is DVKVTQSSRYLVKRTGEKVFLECVQDMDHENMFWYRQDPGLGLRLIYFSYDVKMKEKGDIPEGYSVSREKKERFSLILESASTNQTSMYLCASSPLGPLTDTQYFGPGTRLTVL.

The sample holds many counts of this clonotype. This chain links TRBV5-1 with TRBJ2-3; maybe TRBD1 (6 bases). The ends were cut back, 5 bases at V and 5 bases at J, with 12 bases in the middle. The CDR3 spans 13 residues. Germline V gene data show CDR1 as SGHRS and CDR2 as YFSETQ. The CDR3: CASRQGPQDTQYF. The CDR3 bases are TGCGCCAGCAGACAGGGCCCTCAAGATACGCAGTATTTT. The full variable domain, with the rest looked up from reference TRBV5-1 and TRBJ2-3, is KAGVTQTPRYLIKTRGQQVTLSCSPISGHRSVSWYQQTPGQGLQFLFEYFSETQRNKGNFPGRFSGRQFSNSRSEMNVSTLELGDSALYLCASRQGPQDTQYFGPGTRLTVL.

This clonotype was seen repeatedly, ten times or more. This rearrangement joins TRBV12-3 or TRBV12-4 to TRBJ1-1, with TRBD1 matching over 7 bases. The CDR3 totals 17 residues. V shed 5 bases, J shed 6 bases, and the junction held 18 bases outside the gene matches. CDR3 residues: CASSPAGTAIGGAEAFF. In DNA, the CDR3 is TGTGCCAGCAGTCCCGCCGGGACAGCCATCGGCGGCGCTGAAGCTTTCTTT.

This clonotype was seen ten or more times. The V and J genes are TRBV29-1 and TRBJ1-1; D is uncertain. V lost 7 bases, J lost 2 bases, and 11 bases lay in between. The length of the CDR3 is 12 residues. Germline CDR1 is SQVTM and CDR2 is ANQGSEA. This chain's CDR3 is CSGRGPNTEAFF. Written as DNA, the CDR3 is TGCAGCGGGCGAGGGCCAAACACTGAAGCTTTCTTT. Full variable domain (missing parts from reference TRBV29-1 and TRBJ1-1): SAVISQKPSRDICQRGTSLTIQCQVDSQVTMMFWYRQQPGQSLTLIATANQGSEATYESGFVIDKFPISRPNLTFSTLTVSNMSPEDSSIYLCSGRGPNTEAFFGQGTRLTVV.

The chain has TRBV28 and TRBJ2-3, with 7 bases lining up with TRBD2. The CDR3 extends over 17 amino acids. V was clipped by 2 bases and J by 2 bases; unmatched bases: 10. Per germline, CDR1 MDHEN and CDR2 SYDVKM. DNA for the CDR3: TGTGCCAGCAGTTTACCCCCACTAGCGCGAGTCACAGATACGCAGTATTTT. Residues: CASSLPPLARVTDTQYF.

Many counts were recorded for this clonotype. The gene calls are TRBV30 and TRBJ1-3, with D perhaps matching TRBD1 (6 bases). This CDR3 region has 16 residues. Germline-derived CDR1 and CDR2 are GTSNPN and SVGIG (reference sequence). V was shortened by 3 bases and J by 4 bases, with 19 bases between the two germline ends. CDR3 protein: CAWSPTRRGRGNTIYF. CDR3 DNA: TGTGCCTGGAGCCCCACCCGTAGGGGGAGAGGAAACACCATATATTTT.

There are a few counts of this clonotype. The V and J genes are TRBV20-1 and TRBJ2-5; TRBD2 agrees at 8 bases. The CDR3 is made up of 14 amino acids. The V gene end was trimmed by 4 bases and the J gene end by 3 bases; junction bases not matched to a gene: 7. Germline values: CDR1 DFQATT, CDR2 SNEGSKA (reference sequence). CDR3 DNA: TGCAGTGCTAAGGTCGACGGGAGGGAAGAGACCCAGTACTTC. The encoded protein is CSAKVDGREETQYF.

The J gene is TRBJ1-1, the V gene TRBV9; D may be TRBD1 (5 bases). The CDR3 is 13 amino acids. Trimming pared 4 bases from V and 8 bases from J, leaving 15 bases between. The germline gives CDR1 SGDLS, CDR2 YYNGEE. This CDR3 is CASSPATVLEAFF. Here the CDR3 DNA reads TGTGCCAGCAGCCCGGCGACAGTCCTAGAAGCTTTCTTT.

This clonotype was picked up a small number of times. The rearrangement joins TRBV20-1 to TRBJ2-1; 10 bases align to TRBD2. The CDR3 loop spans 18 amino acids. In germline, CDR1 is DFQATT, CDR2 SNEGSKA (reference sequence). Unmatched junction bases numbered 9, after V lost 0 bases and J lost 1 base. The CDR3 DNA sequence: TGCAGTGCTAGAGATCTTGCACTAGCGGGAAATTCCTACAATGAGCAGTTCTTC. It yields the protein CSARDLALAGNSYNEQFF.

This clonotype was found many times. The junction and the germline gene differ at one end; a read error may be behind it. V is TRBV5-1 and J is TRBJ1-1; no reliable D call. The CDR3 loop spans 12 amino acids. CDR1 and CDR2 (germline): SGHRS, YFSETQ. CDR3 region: CASSWKTSEAFF. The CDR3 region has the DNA TGTGCCAGCAGCTGGAAGACATCCGAAGCTTTCTTT.

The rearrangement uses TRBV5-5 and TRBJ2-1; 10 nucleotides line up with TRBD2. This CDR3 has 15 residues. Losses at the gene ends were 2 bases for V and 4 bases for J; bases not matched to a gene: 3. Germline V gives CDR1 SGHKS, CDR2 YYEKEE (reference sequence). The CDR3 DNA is TGTGCCAGCAGCTTCGGGACTAGCGCGTACAATGAGCAGTTCTTC. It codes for CASSFGTSAYNEQFF.

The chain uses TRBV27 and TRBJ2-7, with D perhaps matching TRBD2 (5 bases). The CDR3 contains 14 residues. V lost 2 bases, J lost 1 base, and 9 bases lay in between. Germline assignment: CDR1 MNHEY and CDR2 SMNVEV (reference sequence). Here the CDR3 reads CASSLRLASYEQYF. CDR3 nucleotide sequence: TGTGCCAGCAGTTTAAGGCTAGCTTCCTACGAGCAGTACTTC.

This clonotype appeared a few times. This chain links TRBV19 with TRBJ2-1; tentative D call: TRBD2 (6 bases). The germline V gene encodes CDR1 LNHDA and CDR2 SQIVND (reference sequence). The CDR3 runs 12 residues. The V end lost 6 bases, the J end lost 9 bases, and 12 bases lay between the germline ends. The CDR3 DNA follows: TGTGCCAGTAGGAACGGGGGAGGTGAGCAGTTCTTC. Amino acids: CASRNGGGEQFF.

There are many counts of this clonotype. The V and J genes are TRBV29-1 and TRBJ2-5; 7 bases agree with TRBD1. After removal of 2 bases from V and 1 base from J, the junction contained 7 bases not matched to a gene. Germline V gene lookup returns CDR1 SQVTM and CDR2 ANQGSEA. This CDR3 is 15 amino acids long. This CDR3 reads CSVERTGGPQETQYF. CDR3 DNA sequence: TGCAGCGTTGAAAGGACAGGAGGACCCCAAGAGACCCAGTACTTC.

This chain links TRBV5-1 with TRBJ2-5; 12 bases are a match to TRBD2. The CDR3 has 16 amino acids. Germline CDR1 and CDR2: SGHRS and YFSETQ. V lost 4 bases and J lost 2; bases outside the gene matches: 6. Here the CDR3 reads CASSPSGRAGQETQYF. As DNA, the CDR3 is TGCGCCAGCAGCCCTAGCGGGAGGGCCGGTCAAGAGACCCAGTACTTC.

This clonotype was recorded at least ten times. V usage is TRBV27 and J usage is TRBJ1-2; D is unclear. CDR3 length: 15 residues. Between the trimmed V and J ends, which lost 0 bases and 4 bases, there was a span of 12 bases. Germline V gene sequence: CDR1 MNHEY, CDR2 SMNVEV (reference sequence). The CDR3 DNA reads TGTGCCAGCAGTTTATCGGGGTCCGCCTTCTATGGCTACACCTTC. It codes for CASSLSGSAFYGYTF.